Listed below are T cell receptor beta chains from one sample, sequenced in a study of blood T cell repertoires in COVID-19. Sequencing used immunoSEQ multiplex PCR; TCRdb keeps in-frame clones, though not all of them. The sample includes 200,000 to 250,000 clones, about 88% of them seen just once. Sequencing was done on a sample of peripheral blood. These receptors were taken from a man between 45 and 60 years old with COVID-19, enrolled during active disease. The CDR3 runs from the conserved cysteine through the conserved F or W. D genes are given only for firm matches. Only some rows state a clone size, as once, few, many or a class for expanded clones.

V	size	D	J	CDR3	DNA
TRBV7-9	-	-	TRBJ2-6	CASSPQARRQHSGANVLTF	TGTGCCAGCAGCCCCCAGGCCCGCAGGCAACACTCTGGGGCCAACGTCCTGACTTTC
TRBV28	-	TRBD1	TRBJ2-3	CASSLSGQGTDTQYF	TGTGCCAGCAGTTTATCGGGACAGGGCACAGATACGCAGTATTTT
TRBV5-1	-	TRBD2	TRBJ2-1	CASSLGLAGYNEQFF	TGCGCCAGCAGCCTGGGACTAGCGGGATACAATGAGCAGTTCTTC
TRBV4-3	few	-	TRBJ1-2	CASSQTATGSYGYTF	TGCGCCAGCAGCCAGACAGCGACAGGCAGCTATGGCTACACCTTC
TRBV19	once	-	TRBJ2-7	CASSIGSVSTYEQYF	TGTGCCAGTAGTATTGGAAGCGTCTCAACCTACGAGCAGTACTTC
TRBV30	-	-	TRBJ2-1	CAWTGDYNEQFF	TGTGCCTGGACAGGCGATTACAATGAGCAGTTCTTC
TRBV4-2	-	TRBD1	TRBJ1-6	CASSPSEPPGQLPLRF	TGTGCCAGCAGCCCGAGTGAACCACCGGGACAGCTCCCACTCAGGTTT
TRBV11-2	-	TRBD1	TRBJ2-7	CASSSYRGRINQYEQYF	TGTGCCAGCAGCTCATACAGGGGCCGAATAAATCAATACGAGCAGTACTTC
TRBV4-2	-	TRBD2	TRBJ2-3	CASSQTTSGRADTQYF	TGTGCCAGCAGCCAGACGACTAGCGGACGGGCGGATACGCAGTATTTT
TRBV19	-	TRBD1	TRBJ1-2	CASSIRGTDSYGYTF	TGTGCCAGTAGTATCAGAGGGACAGACAGCTATGGCTACACCTTC
TRBV7-2	-	-	TRBJ1-3	CASSLVRVHSGNTIYF	TGTGCCAGCAGCTTAGTTCGGGTCCACTCTGGAAACACCATATATTTT
TRBV19	-	-	TRBJ1-1	CASSIQQGVKTFF	TGTGCCAGTAGTATCCAGCAAGGGGTTAAGACTTTCTTT
TRBV6-5	few	-	TRBJ1-2	CASRRSSQGIYGYTF	TGTGCCAGCAGAAGAAGCTCTCAGGGGATATATGGCTACACCTTC
TRBV7-9	-	TRBD2	TRBJ2-1	CASSLTSGEVNEQFF	TGTGCCAGCAGCTTAACTAGCGGGGAGGTAAATGAGCAGTTCTTC
TRBV5-8	-	-	TRBJ2-7	CASSTSNSYFSYEQYF	TGTGCCAGCAGCACGAGCAACAGCTACTTCTCCTACGAGCAGTACTTC
TRBV5-6	-	-	TRBJ2-5	CASSPGLEKETQYF	TGTGCCAGCAGCCCCGGACTGGAAAAAGAGACCCAGTACTTC
TRBV10-3	-	TRBD1	TRBJ1-2	CAISAGLFLGQGAGNGYTF	TGTGCCATCAGTGCGGGGTTGTTTTTGGGACAGGGGGCCGGGAATGGCTACACCTTC
TRBV4-1	few	-	TRBJ1-4	CASSQPGTTNEKLFF	TGCGCCAGCAGCCAACCGGGAACAACTAATGAAAAACTGTTTTTT
TRBV24-1	-	TRBD2	TRBJ2-2	CATSGRGGGTGELFF	TGTGCCACCAGTGGGCGCGGGGGGGGCACCGGGGAGCTGTTTTTT
TRBV9	-	TRBD1	TRBJ2-7	CASSPQGVSIEQYF	TGTGCCAGCAGCCCACAGGGGGTGTCTATTGAGCAGTACTTC